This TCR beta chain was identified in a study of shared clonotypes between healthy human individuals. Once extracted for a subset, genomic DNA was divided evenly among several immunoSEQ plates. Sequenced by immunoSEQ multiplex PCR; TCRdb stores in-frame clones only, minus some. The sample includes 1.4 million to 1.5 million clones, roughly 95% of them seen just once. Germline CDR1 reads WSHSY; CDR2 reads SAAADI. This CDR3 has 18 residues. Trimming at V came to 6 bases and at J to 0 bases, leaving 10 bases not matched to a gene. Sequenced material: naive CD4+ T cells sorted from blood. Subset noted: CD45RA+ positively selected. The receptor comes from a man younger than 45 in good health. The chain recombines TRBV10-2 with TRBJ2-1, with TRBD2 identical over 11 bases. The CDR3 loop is CASRRTSGRPRSYNEQFF. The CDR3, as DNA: TGCGCCAGCAGGCGCACTAGCGGGAGACCCCGCTCCTACAATGAGCAGTTCTTC.